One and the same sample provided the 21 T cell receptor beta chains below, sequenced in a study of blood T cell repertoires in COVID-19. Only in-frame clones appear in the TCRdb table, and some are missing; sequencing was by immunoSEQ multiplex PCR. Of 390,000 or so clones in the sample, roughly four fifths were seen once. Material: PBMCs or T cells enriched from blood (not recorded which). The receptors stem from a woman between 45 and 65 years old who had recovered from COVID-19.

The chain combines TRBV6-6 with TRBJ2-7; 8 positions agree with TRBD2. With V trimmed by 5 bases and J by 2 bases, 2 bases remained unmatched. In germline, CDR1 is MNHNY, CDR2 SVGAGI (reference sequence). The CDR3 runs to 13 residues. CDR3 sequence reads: CASSNGRAYEQYF. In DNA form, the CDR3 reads TGTGCCAGCAGTAACGGGAGGGCCTACGAGCAGTACTTC.

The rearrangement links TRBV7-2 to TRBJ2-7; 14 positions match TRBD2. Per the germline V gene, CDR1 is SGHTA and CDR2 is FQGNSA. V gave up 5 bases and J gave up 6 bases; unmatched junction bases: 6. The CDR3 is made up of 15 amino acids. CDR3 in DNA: TGTGCCAGCAGCACGACTAGCGGGGGGGCGATCGAGCAGTACTTC. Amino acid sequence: CASSTTSGGAIEQYF.

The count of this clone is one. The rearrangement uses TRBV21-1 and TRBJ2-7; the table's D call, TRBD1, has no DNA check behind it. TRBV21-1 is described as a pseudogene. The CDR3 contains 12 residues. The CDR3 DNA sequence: TGTGCCAGCATTACAGGCCGCTACGAGCAGTACTTC. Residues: CASITGRYEQYF.

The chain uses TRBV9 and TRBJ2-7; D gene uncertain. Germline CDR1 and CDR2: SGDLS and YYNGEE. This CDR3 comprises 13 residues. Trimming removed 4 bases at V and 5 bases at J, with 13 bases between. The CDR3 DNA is TGTGCCAGCAGCCCAACAAACCTCGACGAGCAGTACTTC. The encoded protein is CASSPTNLDEQYF.

The DNA for the CDR3 is TGTGCCAGCAGCTCCTGGATAGCGGGAGACTACGAGCAGTACTTC. This sequence encodes CASSSWIAGDYEQYF. This chain links TRBV6-5 with TRBJ2-7; 9 bases are a match to TRBD2. This CDR3 has 15 amino acids. The V and J ends lost 6 bases and 3 bases, in that order; junction bases with no gene match: 9. Per germline, CDR1 MNHEY and CDR2 SVGAGI.

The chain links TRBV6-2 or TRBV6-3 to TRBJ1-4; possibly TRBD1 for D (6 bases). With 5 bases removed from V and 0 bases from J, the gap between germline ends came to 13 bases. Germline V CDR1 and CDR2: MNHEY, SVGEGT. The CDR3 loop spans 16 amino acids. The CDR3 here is CASSTGTPATNEKLFF. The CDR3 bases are TGTGCCAGCAGTACCGGGACACCCGCAACTAATGAAAAACTGTTTTTT.

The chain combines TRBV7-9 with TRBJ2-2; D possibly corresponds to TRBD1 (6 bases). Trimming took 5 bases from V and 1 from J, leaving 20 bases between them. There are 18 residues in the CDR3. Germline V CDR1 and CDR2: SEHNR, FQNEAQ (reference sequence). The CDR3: CASSARSGTPKNTGELFF. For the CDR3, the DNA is TGTGCCAGCAGCGCCCGGTCGGGGACACCAAAGAACACCGGGGAGCTGTTTTTT.

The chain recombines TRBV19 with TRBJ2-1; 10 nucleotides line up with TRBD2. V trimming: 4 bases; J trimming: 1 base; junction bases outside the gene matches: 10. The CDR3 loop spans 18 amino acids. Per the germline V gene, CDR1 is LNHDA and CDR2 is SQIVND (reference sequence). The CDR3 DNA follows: TGTGCCAGTAGTAAGGGGCTAGCGGGAGCCCGTTCCTACAATGAGCAGTTCTTC. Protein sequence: CASSKGLAGARSYNEQFF.

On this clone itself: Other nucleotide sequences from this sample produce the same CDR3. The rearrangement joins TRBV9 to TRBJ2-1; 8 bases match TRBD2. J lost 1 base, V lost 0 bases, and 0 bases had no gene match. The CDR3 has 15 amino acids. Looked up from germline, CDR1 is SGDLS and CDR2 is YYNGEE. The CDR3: CASSVGGGSYNEQFF. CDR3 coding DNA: TGTGCCAGCAGCGTAGGCGGGGGGTCCTACAATGAGCAGTTCTTC.

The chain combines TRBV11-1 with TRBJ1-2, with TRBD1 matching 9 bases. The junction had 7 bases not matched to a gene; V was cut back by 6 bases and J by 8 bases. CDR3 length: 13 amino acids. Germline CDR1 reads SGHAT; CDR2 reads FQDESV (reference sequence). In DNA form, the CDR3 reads TGTGCCAGCAGTGAGGACAGGGGAGGAGGCTACACCTTC. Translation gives CASSEDRGGGYTF.

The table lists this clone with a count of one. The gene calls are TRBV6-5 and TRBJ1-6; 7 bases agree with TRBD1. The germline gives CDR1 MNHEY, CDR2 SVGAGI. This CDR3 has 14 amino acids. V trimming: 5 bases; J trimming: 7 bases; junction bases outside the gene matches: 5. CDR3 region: CASSTGVANSPLHF. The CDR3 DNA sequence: TGTGCCAGCAGTACAGGGGTGGCAAATTCACCCCTCCACTTT.

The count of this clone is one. The CDR3 bases are TGTGCCAGCAGCGTTGGACTAGCGGGGATGCCGGGGGAGCTGTTTTTT. Translated: CASSVGLAGMPGELFF. This chain uses TRBV9 with TRBJ2-2, with 12 bases identical to TRBD2. CDR3 length: 16 residues. J was trimmed by 8 bases and V by 2 bases; bases with no gene match: 7. The germline CDR1 and CDR2 sequences are SGDLS and YYNGEE.

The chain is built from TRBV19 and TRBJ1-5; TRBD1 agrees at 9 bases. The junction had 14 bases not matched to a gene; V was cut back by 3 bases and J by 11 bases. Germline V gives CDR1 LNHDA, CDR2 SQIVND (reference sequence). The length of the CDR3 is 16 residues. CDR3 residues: CASSMRRDRVYSSQHF. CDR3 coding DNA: TGTGCCAGTAGTATGAGGAGGGACAGGGTCTATTCGTCCCAGCATTTT.

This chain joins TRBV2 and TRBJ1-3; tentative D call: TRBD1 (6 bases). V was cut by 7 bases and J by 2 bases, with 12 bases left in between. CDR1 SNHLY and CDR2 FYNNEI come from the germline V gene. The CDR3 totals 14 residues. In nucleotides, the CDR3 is TGTGCCAGCACCCAGGGGCAGACTGGAAACACCATATATTTT. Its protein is CASTQGQTGNTIYF.

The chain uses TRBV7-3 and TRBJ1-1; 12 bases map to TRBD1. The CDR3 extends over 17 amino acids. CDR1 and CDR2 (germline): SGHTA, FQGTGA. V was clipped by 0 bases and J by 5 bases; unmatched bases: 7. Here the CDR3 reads CASSLTRDRGQATEAFF. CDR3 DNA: TGTGCCAGCAGCTTAACCAGGGACAGGGGGCAGGCGACTGAAGCTTTCTTT.

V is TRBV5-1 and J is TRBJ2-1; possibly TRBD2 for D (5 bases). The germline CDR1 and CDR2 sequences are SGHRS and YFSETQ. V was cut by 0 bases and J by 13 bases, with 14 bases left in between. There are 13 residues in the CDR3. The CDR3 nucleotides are TGCGCCAGCAGCTTGGCGGAAATGACTAAACAGTTCTTC. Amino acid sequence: CASSLAEMTKQFF.

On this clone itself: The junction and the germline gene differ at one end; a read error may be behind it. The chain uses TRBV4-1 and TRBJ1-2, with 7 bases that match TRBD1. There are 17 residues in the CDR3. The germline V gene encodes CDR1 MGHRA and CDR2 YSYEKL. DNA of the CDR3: TGCGCCAGCAGCCACCCTGGCGCGACAGGGCCTAATTATGGCTACACCTTC. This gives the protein CASSHPGATGPNYGYTF.

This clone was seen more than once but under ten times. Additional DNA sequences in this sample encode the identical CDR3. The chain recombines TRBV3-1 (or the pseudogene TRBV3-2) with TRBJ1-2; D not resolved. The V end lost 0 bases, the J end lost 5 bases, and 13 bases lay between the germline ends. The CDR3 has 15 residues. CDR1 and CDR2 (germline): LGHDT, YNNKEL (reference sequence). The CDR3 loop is CASSQDPRASYGYTF. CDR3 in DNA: TGTGCCAGCAGCCAAGACCCGCGGGCGAGTTATGGCTACACCTTC.

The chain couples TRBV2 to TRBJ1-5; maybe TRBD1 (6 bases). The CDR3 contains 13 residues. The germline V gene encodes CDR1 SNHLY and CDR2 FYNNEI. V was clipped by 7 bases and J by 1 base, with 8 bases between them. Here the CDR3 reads CASKDRSNQPQHF. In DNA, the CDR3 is TGTGCCAGCAAAGACAGGAGCAATCAGCCCCAGCATTTT.

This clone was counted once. Written as DNA, the CDR3 is TGTGCCAGCAGCCGACGGTTAGCTCCCGATACGCAGTATTTT. Protein sequence: CASSRRLAPDTQYF. V gene TRBV5-4 combines with J gene TRBJ2-3; D is unclear. The CDR3 is 14 amino acids. CDR1 is SGHNT and CDR2 is YYREEE in the germline V gene (reference sequence). Trimming left V 4 bases short and J 6 bases short, with 15 bases between. The entire variable domain, with the rest obtained from reference TRBV5-4 and TRBJ2-3, is as follows: ETGVTQSPTHLIKTRGQQVTLRCSSQSGHNTVSWYQQALGQGPQFIFQYYREEENGRGNFPPRFSGLQFPNYSSELNVNALELDDSALYLCASSRRLAPDTQYFGPGTRLTVL.

The CDR3 nucleotides are TGTGCCAGCAGACGGACTAGCGGGAGGCAAGATACGCAGTATTTT. Its protein is CASRRTSGRQDTQYF. V is TRBV6-5 and J is TRBJ2-3; 14 bases map to TRBD2. V was pared by 6 bases and J by 5 bases, with 4 bases of the junction left unmatched. There are 15 residues in the CDR3. Per germline, CDR1 MNHEY and CDR2 SVGAGI.